These T cell receptor beta chains were read from a single sample in a study of beta chain features in type 1 diabetes. Clones were read by immunoSEQ multiplex PCR, and TCRdb kept only the in-frame ones, dropping some. The top ten clones hold around 0.026% of a sample with 200,000 to 250,000 clones, roughly 13% of them seen once. The sample consisted of naive CD4+ T cells from blood. These receptor sequences come from a woman between 40 and 50 years old in good health. CDR3s include the opening cysteine and the closing phenylalanine or tryptophan. Each record gives: clone size, D gene, J gene, V gene, CDR3 DNA, CDR3 protein. The D gene is left open where the match is weak. Not every row has a clone size; where given, it reads once, few, many or a size class.

clone_size: -; d_call: -; j_call: TRBJ1-2; v_call: TRBV4-2; cdr3_nt: TGTGCCAGCAGCCAAGAATTGGAGCCCCTATTAAATGGCTACACCTTC; cdr3_aa: CASSQELEPLLNGYTF
clone_size: -; d_call: TRBD1; j_call: TRBJ2-1; v_call: TRBV5-1; cdr3_nt: TGCGCCAGCAGCTCGCAGGGGGCAGGAAATGAGCAGTTCTTC; cdr3_aa: CASSSQGAGNEQFF
clone_size: few; d_call: TRBD1; j_call: TRBJ2-5; v_call: TRBV9; cdr3_nt: TGTGCCAGCAGCGTAGGGTTAACAGGGGAAGAGACCCAGTACTTC; cdr3_aa: CASSVGLTGEETQYF
clone_size: few; d_call: -; j_call: TRBJ1-3; v_call: TRBV7-6; cdr3_nt: TGTGCCAGCAGCTTAGGAACAGGTGGAAACACCATATATTTT; cdr3_aa: CASSLGTGGNTIYF
clone_size: -; d_call: TRBD2; j_call: TRBJ2-3; v_call: TRBV7-6; cdr3_nt: TGTGCCAGCAGCTTAGGGACTAGCGGGGCAGATACGCAGTATTTT; cdr3_aa: CASSLGTSGADTQYF
clone_size: few; d_call: TRBD1; j_call: TRBJ2-7; v_call: TRBV7-2; cdr3_nt: TGTGCCAGCAGCCCCCCAGGGGGATTGATGTACGAGCAGTACTTC; cdr3_aa: CASSPPGGLMYEQYF
clone_size: once; d_call: TRBD2; j_call: TRBJ2-7; v_call: TRBV5-1; cdr3_nt: TGCGCCAGCAGCTTGGTAGGGACTAGCTCCTACGAGCAGTACTTC; cdr3_aa: CASSLVGTSSYEQYF
clone_size: -; d_call: -; j_call: TRBJ2-3; v_call: TRBV2; cdr3_nt: TGTGCCAGCAGTCCGGGTAGCACAGATACGCAGTATTTT; cdr3_aa: CASSPGSTDTQYF
clone_size: -; d_call: -; j_call: TRBJ2-5; v_call: TRBV11-2; cdr3_nt: TGTGCCAGCAGCTTAGGTACAGTGTACCAAGAGACCCAGTACTTC; cdr3_aa: CASSLGTVYQETQYF
clone_size: few; d_call: -; j_call: TRBJ2-1; v_call: TRBV27; cdr3_nt: TGTGCCAGCAGTTTATCGGGGGCCCCGTACAATGAGCAGTTCTTC; cdr3_aa: CASSLSGAPYNEQFF
clone_size: -; d_call: -; j_call: TRBJ2-6; v_call: TRBV5-1; cdr3_nt: TGCGCCAGCAGCTTGGATAGGGGCTCTGGGGCCAACGTCCTGACTTTC; cdr3_aa: CASSLDRGSGANVLTF
clone_size: many; d_call: -; j_call: TRBJ1-6; v_call: TRBV21-1; cdr3_nt: TGTGCCAGCAGCAACAGGCTAAATTCACCCCTCCACTTT; cdr3_aa: CASSNRLNSPLHF
clone_size: few; d_call: TRBD2; j_call: TRBJ2-1; v_call: TRBV15; cdr3_nt: TGTGCCACCAGCAGAGGTCTAGCGGGGGGGTACAATGAGCAGTTCTTC; cdr3_aa: CATSRGLAGGYNEQFF
clone_size: few; d_call: -; j_call: TRBJ2-2; v_call: TRBV6-5; cdr3_nt: TGTGCCAGCAGTCTAACCGGGGAGCTGTTTTTT; cdr3_aa: CASSLTGELFF
clone_size: few; d_call: TRBD1; j_call: TRBJ1-1; v_call: TRBV10-3; cdr3_nt: TGTGCCATCAGGCCCCAGGGGGCTAGCACTGAAGCTTTCTTT; cdr3_aa: CAIRPQGASTEAFF
clone_size: few; d_call: TRBD2; j_call: TRBJ2-3; v_call: TRBV7-6; cdr3_nt: TGTGCCAGCAGCTTAGGGGGATTGACTAGCGGGGGGATCACAGATACGCAGTATTTT; cdr3_aa: CASSLGGLTSGGITDTQYF
clone_size: few; d_call: TRBD2; j_call: TRBJ2-1; v_call: TRBV7-8; cdr3_nt: TGTGCCAGCAGCCCGGGAGGGGCCGGGGGGCAGTTCTTC; cdr3_aa: CASSPGGAGGQFF
clone_size: few; d_call: TRBD1; j_call: TRBJ1-1; v_call: TRBV27; cdr3_nt: TGTGCCAGCAGTTTAATCGGGGACAGGGGGGTGAACACTGAAGCTTTCTTT; cdr3_aa: CASSLIGDRGVNTEAFF
clone_size: -; d_call: TRBD1; j_call: TRBJ1-1; v_call: TRBV5-6; cdr3_nt: TGTGCCAGCTCCAGGGGGGTACACGAAGCTTTCTTT; cdr3_aa: CASSRGVHEAFF
clone_size: few; d_call: -; j_call: TRBJ2-7; v_call: TRBV11-2; cdr3_nt: TGTGCCAGCAGCTCCGTGACAGGAAACTACGAGCAGTACTTC; cdr3_aa: CASSSVTGNYEQYF
clone_size: -; d_call: -; j_call: TRBJ2-7; v_call: TRBV10-1; cdr3_nt: TGCGCCAGCAGTGAGGTGCAGGGAGGACCGAACGAGCAGTACTTC; cdr3_aa: CASSEVQGGPNEQYF
clone_size: few; d_call: -; j_call: TRBJ1-2; v_call: TRBV7-9; cdr3_nt: TGTGCCAGCAGCTTAGAGGTCGGGGAGGGGTATGGCTACACCTTC; cdr3_aa: CASSLEVGEGYGYTF
clone_size: few; d_call: -; j_call: TRBJ1-1; v_call: TRBV14; cdr3_nt: TGTGCCAGCAGCCCACAGGGTTCCGCTGAAGCTTTCTTT; cdr3_aa: CASSPQGSAEAFF
clone_size: -; d_call: -; j_call: TRBJ1-2; v_call: TRBV18; cdr3_nt: TGTGCCAGCTCACCACTCCCGGGACAATCGGAAGGCTACACCTTC; cdr3_aa: CASSPLPGQSEGYTF
clone_size: -; d_call: -; j_call: TRBJ1-5; v_call: TRBV6-1; cdr3_nt: TGTGCCATAAGGGAGAGCAATCAGCCCCAGCATTTT; cdr3_aa: CAIRESNQPQHF
clone_size: -; d_call: -; j_call: TRBJ1-3; v_call: TRBV7-8; cdr3_nt: TGTGCCAGCAGCTTGACTACCCGAAACACCATATATTTT; cdr3_aa: CASSLTTRNTIYF
clone_size: -; d_call: -; j_call: TRBJ2-1; v_call: TRBV9; cdr3_nt: TGTGCCAGCAGCGTCTCCGGGGGACCCAACAATGAGCAGTTCTTC; cdr3_aa: CASSVSGGPNNEQFF
clone_size: few; d_call: TRBD1; j_call: TRBJ1-1; v_call: TRBV5-1; cdr3_nt: TGCGCCAGCAGCGACCAGGGGGCAAACACTGAAGCTTTCTTT; cdr3_aa: CASSDQGANTEAFF
clone_size: -; d_call: TRBD1; j_call: TRBJ2-1; v_call: TRBV18; cdr3_nt: TGTGCCAGCTCATCACCCGGGACAGGGATCAATGAGCAGTTCTTC; cdr3_aa: CASSSPGTGINEQFF
clone_size: few; d_call: -; j_call: TRBJ2-1; v_call: TRBV7-2; cdr3_nt: TGTGCCAGCAGCTTGGATAGCGGCACCAATGAGCAGTTCTTC; cdr3_aa: CASSLDSGTNEQFF
clone_size: few; d_call: -; j_call: TRBJ2-7; v_call: TRBV19; cdr3_nt: TGTGCCAGTAGCGAGACAGTCGCCGGGAGTTACGAGCAGTACTTC; cdr3_aa: CASSETVAGSYEQYF
clone_size: -; d_call: TRBD1; j_call: TRBJ2-3; v_call: TRBV7-6; cdr3_nt: TGTGCCAGCAGCCTTCATAGACAGGGACCTAGCACAGATACGCAGTATTTT; cdr3_aa: CASSLHRQGPSTDTQYF
clone_size: few; d_call: TRBD1; j_call: TRBJ1-6; v_call: TRBV2; cdr3_nt: TGTGCCAGCAGCGCGGACAGGGGAGGGTCACCCCTCCACTTT; cdr3_aa: CASSADRGGSPLHF
clone_size: few; d_call: TRBD1; j_call: TRBJ2-3; v_call: TRBV25-1; cdr3_nt: TGTGCCAGCAGTTTGACAGGGTTAGATCGGACAGATACGCAGTATTTT; cdr3_aa: CASSLTGLDRTDTQYF
clone_size: few; d_call: -; j_call: TRBJ2-2; v_call: TRBV2; cdr3_nt: TGTGCCAGCAGTGATCTGGGGGAGCTGTTTTTT; cdr3_aa: CASSDLGELFF
clone_size: few; d_call: TRBD1; j_call: TRBJ1-3; v_call: TRBV29-1; cdr3_nt: TGCAGCGTTGCCCCGACAGGGGGCTTTGGAAACACCATATATTTT; cdr3_aa: CSVAPTGGFGNTIYF
clone_size: few; d_call: -; j_call: TRBJ2-1; v_call: TRBV6-7; cdr3_nt: TGTGCCAGCAGTTACTCGAATCAGAGGAGCTCCTACAATGAGCAGTTCTTC; cdr3_aa: CASSYSNQRSSYNEQFF
clone_size: -; d_call: TRBD2; j_call: TRBJ2-7; v_call: TRBV10-3; cdr3_nt: TGTGCCATCCGCGATAGCGGGGGCCCTAGCTCCTACGAGCAGTACTTC; cdr3_aa: CAIRDSGGPSSYEQYF
clone_size: -; d_call: TRBD1; j_call: TRBJ1-6; v_call: TRBV19; cdr3_nt: TGTGCCAGTAGTGTTGACAGGGGTGACTCACCCCTCCACTTT; cdr3_aa: CASSVDRGDSPLHF
clone_size: -; d_call: TRBD1; j_call: TRBJ2-5; v_call: TRBV27; cdr3_nt: TGTGCCAGCAGGACAGGGTGGGAGACCCAGTACTTC; cdr3_aa: CASRTGWETQYF